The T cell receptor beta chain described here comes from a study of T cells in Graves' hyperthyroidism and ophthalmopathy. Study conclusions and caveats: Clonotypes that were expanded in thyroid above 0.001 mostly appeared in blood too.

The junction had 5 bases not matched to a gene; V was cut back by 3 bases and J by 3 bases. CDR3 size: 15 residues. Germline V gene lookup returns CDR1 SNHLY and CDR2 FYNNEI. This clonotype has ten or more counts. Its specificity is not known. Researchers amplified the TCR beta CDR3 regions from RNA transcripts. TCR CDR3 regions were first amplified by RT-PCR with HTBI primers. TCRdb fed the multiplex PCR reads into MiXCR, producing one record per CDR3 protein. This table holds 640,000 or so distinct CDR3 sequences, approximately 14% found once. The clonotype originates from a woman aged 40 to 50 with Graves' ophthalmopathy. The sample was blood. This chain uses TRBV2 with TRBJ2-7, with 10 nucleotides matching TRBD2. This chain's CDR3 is CASSDSGRRDYEQYF. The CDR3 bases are TGTGCCAGCAGTGATAGCGGGAGGCGGGACTACGAGCAGTACTTC.